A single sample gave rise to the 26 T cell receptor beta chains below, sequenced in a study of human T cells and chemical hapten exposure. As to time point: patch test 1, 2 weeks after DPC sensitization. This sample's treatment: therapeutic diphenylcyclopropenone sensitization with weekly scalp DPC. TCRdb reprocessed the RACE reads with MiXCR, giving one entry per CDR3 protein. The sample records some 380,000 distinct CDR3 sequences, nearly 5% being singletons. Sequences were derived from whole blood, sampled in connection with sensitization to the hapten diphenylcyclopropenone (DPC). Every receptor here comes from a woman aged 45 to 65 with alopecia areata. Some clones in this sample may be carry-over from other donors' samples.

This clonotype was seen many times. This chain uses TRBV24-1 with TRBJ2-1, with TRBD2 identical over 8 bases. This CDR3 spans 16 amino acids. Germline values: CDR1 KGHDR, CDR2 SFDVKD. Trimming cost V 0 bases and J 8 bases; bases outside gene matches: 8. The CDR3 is CATSDLSSGSWDEQFF. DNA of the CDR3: TGTGCCACCAGTGATTTGTCCAGCGGGAGTTGGGATGAGCAGTTCTTC.

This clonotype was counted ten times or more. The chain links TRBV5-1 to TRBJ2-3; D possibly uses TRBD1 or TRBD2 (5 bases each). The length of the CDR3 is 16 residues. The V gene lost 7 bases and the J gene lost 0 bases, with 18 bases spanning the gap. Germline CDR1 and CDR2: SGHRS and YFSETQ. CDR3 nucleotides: TGCGCCAGCCGTCGGTCAGGGACGTCTAGCACAGATACGCAGTATTTT. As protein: CASRRSGTSSTDTQYF.

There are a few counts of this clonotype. The CDR3 coding sequence is TGTGCTAGTGGTTTGTTATTGCCCGAAGCTTTCTTT. Amino acids: CASGLLLPEAFF. V usage is TRBV12-5 and J usage is TRBJ1-1; no firm D call. Trimming took 2 bases from V and 8 from J, leaving 9 bases between them. The germline V gene has CDR1 LGHNT and CDR2 FRNRAP. CDR3 length: 12 amino acids.

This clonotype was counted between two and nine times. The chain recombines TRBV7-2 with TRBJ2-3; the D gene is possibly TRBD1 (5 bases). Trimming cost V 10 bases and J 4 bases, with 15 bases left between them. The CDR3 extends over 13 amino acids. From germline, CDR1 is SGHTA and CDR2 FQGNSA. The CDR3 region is CATGLGAADTQYF. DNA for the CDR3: TGTGCCACCGGGCTAGGGGCTGCAGATACGCAGTATTTT.

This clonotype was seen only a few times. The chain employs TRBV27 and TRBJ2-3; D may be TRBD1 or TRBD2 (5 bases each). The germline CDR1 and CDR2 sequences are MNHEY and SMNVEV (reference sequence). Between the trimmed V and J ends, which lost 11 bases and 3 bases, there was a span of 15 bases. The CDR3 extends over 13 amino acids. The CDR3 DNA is TGTGCCGTCAAGGGACGTAATACAGATACGCAGTATTTT. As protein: CAVKGRNTDTQYF.

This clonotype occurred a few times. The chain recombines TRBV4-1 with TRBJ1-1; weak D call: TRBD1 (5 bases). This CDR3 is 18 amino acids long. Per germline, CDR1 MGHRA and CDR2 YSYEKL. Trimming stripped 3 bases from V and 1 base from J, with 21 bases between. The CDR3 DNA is TGCGCCAGCAGCCATAATCAGCTTTGGGGGGAAGGGAACACTGAAGCTTTCTTT. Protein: CASSHNQLWGEGNTEAFF.

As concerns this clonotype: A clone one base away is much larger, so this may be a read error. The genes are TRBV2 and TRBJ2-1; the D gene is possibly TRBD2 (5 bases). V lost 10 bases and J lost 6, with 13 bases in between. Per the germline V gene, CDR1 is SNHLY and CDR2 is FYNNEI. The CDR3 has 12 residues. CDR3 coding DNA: TGTGCCAACAGAGGGTTGCCCAATGAGCAGTTCTTC. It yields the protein CANRGLPNEQFF.

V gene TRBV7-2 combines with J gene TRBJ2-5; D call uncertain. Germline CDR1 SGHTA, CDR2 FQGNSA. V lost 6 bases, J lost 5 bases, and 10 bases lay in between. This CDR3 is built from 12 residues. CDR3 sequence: CASRVGTETQYF. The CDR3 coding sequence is TGTGCCAGCAGGGTAGGAACGGAGACCCAGTACTTC.

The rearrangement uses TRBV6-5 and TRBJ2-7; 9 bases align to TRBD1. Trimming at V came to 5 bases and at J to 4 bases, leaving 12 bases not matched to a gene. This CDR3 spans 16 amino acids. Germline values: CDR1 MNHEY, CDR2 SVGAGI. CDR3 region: CASSRILGQGLYEQYF. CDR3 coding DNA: TGTGCCAGCAGTAGGATCCTGGGACAGGGATTGTACGAGCAGTACTTC.

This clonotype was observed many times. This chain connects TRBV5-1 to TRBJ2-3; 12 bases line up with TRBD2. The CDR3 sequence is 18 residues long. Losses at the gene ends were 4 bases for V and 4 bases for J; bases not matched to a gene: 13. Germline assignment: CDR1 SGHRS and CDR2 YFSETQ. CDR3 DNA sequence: TGCGCCAGCAGCCAAGCCGGGACTAGCGGGTTCGGGCCAGATACGCAGTATTTT. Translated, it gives CASSQAGTSGFGPDTQYF.

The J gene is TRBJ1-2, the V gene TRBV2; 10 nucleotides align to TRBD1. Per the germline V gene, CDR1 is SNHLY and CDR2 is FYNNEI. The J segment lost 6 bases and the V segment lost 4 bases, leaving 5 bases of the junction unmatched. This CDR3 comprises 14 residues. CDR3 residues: CASSGRTGGNGYTF. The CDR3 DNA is TGTGCCAGCAGTGGACGGACAGGGGGAAATGGCTACACCTTC.

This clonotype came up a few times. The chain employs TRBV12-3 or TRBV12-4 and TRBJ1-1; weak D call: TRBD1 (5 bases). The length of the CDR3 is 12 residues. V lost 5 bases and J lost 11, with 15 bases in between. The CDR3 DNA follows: TGTGCCAGCAGTGGGGCGGGGCGCTGGGCTTTCTTT. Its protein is CASSGAGRWAFF.

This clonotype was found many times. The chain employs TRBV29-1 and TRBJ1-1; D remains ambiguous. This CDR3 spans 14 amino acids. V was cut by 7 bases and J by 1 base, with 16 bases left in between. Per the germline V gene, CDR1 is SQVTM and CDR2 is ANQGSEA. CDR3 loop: CSALHDKTNTEAFF. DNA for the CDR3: TGCAGCGCCCTACACGACAAGACGAACACTGAAGCTTTCTTT.

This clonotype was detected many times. The CDR3 bases are TGCAGTGCTAGAGATTATCGGCTGGCAGGCCCTACAGATACGCAGTATTTT. It yields the protein CSARDYRLAGPTDTQYF. This chain links TRBV20-1 with TRBJ2-3, with D hard to call. The CDR3 is made up of 17 amino acids. V lost 0 bases, J lost 3 bases, and 19 bases lay in between. Germline assignment: CDR1 DFQATT and CDR2 SNEGSKA (reference sequence).

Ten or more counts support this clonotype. CDR3 DNA sequence: TGTGCCAGCAGCCAGCCCAGCTCTGGGGCCAACGTCCTGACTTTC. Its protein product is CASSQPSSGANVLTF. This chain uses TRBV3-1 with TRBJ2-6; D is uncertain. The CDR3 covers 15 residues. The germline CDR1 and CDR2 sequences are LGHDT and YNNKEL (reference sequence). Trimming cost V 3 bases and J 0 bases, with 6 bases left between them. The variable domain in full, completed from reference TRBV3-1 and TRBJ2-6, reads DTAVSQTPKYLVTQMGNDKSIKCEQNLGHDTMYWYKQDSKKFLKIMFSYNNKELIINETVPNRFSPKSPDKAHLNLHINSLELGDSAVYFCASSQPSSGANVLTFGAGSRLTVL.

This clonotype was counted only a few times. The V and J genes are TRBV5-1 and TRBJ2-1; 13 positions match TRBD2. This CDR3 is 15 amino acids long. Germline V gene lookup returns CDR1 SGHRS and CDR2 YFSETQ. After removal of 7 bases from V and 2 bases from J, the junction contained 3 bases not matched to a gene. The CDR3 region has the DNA TGCGCCAGCCGACTAGCGGGGGGTGCCTACAATGAGCAGTTCTTC. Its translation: CASRLAGGAYNEQFF. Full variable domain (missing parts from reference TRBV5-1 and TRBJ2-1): KAGVTQTPRYLIKTRGQQVTLSCSPISGHRSVSWYQQTPGQGLQFLFEYFSETQRNKGNFPGRFSGRQFSNSRSEMNVSTLELGDSALYLCASRLAGGAYNEQFFGPGTRLTVL.

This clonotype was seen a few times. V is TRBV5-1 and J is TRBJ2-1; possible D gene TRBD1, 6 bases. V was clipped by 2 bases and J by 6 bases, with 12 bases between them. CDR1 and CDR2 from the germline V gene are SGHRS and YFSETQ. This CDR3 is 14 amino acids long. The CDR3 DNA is TGCGCCAGCAGCTTACAGGGATCGGTCAATGAGCAGTTCTTC. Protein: CASSLQGSVNEQFF.

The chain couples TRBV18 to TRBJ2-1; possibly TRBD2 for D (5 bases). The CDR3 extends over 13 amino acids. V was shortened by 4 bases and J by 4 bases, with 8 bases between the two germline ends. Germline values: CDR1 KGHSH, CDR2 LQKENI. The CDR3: CASSQERYNEQFF. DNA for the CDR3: TGTGCCAGCTCACAAGAGCGGTACAATGAGCAGTTCTTC.

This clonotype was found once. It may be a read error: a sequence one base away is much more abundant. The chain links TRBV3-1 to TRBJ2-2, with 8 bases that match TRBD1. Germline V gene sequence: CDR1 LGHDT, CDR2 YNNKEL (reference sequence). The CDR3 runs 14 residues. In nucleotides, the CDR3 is TGTGTCAGCAGCCAAGGACAGGGCACCGGGGAGCTGTTTTTT. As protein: CVSSQGQGTGELFF.

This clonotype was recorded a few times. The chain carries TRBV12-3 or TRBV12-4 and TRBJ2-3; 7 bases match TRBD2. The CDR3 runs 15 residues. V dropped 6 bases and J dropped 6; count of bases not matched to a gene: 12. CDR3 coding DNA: TGTGCCAGCAGCCCCGGGGCGGGAGTTGGTGATACGCAGTATTTT. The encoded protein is CASSPGAGVGDTQYF.

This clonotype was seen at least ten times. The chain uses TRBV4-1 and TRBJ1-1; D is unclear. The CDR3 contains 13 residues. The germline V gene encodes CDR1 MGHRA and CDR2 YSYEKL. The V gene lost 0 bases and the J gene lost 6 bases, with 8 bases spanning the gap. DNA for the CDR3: TGCGCCAGCAGCCAAGAAGGGAGGGCTGAAGCTTTCTTT. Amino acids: CASSQEGRAEAFF.

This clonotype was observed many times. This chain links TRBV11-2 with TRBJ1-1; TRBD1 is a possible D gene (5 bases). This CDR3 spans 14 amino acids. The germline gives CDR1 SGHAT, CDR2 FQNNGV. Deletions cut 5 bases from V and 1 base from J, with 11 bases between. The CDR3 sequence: CASSTQVSNTEAFF. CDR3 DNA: TGTGCCAGCAGCACACAGGTTTCGAACACTGAAGCTTTCTTT.

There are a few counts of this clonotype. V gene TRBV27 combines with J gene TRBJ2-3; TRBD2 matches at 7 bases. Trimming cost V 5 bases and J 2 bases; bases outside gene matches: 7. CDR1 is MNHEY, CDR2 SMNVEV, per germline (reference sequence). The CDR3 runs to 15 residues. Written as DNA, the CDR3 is TGTGCCAGCAGTGAGGCTAGCGGAAACACAGATACGCAGTATTTT. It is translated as CASSEASGNTDTQYF.

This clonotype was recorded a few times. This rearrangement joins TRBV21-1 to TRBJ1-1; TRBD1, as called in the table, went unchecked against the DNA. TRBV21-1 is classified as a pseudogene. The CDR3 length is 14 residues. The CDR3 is CASSQGHRNTEAFF. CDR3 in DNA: TGTGCCAGCAGCCAGGGACATCGGAACACTGAAGCTTTCTTT.

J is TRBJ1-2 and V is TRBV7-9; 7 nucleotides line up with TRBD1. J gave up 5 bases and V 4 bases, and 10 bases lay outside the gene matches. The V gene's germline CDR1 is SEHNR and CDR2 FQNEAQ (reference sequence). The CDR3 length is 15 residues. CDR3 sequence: CASSSKVGTEYGYTF. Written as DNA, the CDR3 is TGTGCCAGCAGCTCCAAAGTGGGGACAGAGTATGGCTACACCTTC. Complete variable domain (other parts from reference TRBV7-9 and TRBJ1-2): DTGVSQNPRHKITKRGQNVTFRCDPISEHNRLYWYRQTLGQGPEFLTYFQNEAQLEKSRLLSDRFSAERPKGSFSTLEIQRTEQGDSAMYLCASSSKVGTEYGYTFGSGTRLTVV.

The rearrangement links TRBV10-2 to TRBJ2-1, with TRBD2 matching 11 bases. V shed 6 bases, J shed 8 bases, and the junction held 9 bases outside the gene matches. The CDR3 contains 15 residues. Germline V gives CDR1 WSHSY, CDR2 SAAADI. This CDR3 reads CASSPLGLAADEQFF. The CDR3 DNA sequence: TGCGCCAGCAGCCCCCTGGGACTAGCGGCGGATGAGCAGTTCTTC.